Reported below is one T cell receptor (beta chain). CDR1 is PRHDT and CDR2 is FYEKMQ in the germline V gene (reference sequence). V shed 3 bases and J 1 base; nucleotides not matched to a gene: 13. This CDR3 spans 18 amino acids. This entry belongs to a study of blood T cell repertoires in COVID-19. About the study: Sample material is recorded as cDNA or gDNA derived from T cells, B-cell-depleted T cells, or PBMCs.

Original data processing: Reference gene primer amplification gave estimated nucleated cell counts. Profiled with immunoSEQ multiplex PCR; TCRdb holds only in-frame clones, not every one. V and J calls and clone size are given by that table; D and trimming were obtained from the DNA. The data contain about 200,000 clones, around nine tenths of them seen just once; the ten biggest clones take up around 17%. Seattle's cohort entered during active infection and was followed longitudinally. The source of this sequence is a man aged 50 to 60 with COVID-19, enrolled during active disease. The chain employs TRBV13 and TRBJ1-1; 8 nucleotides align to TRBD1. Sequenced material: peripheral blood. The CDR3 coding sequence is TGTGCCAGCAGCTTCTATGGGACAGGTTTTCCTCGGAACACTGAAGCTTTCTTT. Translating gives CASSFYGTGFPRNTEAFF.